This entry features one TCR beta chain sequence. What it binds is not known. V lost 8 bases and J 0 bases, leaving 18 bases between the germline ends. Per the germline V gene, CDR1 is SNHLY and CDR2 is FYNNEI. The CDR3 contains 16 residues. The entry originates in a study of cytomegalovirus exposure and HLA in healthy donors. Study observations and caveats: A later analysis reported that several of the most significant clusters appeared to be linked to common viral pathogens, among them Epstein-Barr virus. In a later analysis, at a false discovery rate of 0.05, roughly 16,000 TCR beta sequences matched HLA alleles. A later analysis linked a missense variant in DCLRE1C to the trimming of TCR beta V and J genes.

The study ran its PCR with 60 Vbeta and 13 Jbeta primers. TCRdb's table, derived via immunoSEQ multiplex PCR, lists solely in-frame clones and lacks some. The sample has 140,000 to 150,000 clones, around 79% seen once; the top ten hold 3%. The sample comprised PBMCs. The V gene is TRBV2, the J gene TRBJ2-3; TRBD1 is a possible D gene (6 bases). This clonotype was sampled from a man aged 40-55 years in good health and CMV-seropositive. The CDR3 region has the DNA TGTGCCAGCGACCCTACAGGGATGCCCAGCACAGATACGCAGTATTTT. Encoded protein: CASDPTGMPSTDTQYF.